One and the same sample provided the 16 T cell receptor beta chains below, sequenced in a study of CD8 T cells in Susac syndrome. With random hexamers, about 0.5 to 1 ug RNA was reverse transcribed. TCRdb passed the immunoSEQ multiplex PCR reads through MiXCR, listing each CDR3 protein once. The data contain about 85,000 distinct CDR3 sequences, approximately 95% of them singletons. The specimen was CD8+ T cells from PBMCs. Receptor source: a human donor with Susac syndrome.

The chain is built from TRBV9 and TRBJ2-3, with 8 nucleotides matching TRBD2. V was pared by 4 bases and J by 0 bases, with 10 bases of the junction left unmatched. CDR3 length equals 17 residues. Germline lookup yields CDR1 SGDLS and CDR2 YYNGEE. CDR3 sequence: CASSPGASGFSTDTQYF. The CDR3 DNA reads TGTGCCAGCAGCCCAGGGGCTAGCGGGTTTAGCACAGATACGCAGTATTTT.

The chain recombines TRBV27 with TRBJ1-1; D may be TRBD1 (5 bases). The CDR3 consists of 14 residues. Germline assignment: CDR1 MNHEY and CDR2 SMNVEV (reference sequence). Trimming took off 5 bases at V and 4 bases at J, with 14 bases between the two ends. The CDR3 here is CASSGTGTFTEAFF. In nucleotides, the CDR3 is TGTGCCAGCAGTGGAACGGGGACGTTCACTGAAGCTTTCTTT.

This clonotype has only a few counts. The chain employs TRBV4-1 and TRBJ1-5; 7 nucleotides match TRBD1. Germline CDR1 MGHRA, CDR2 YSYEKL. This CDR3 has 14 residues. After removal of 5 bases from V and 7 bases from J, the junction contained 8 bases not matched to a gene. CDR3 nucleotides: TGCGCCAGCAGCTCGAACAGGGGACAGCAGCCCCAGCATTTT. As protein: CASSSNRGQQPQHF.

The chain combines TRBV7-9 with TRBJ2-5; 11 bases agree with TRBD2. Per the germline V gene, CDR1 is SEHNR and CDR2 is FQNEAQ (reference sequence). With 5 bases clipped from V and 0 bases from J, the junction kept 5 bases outside the gene matches. This CDR3 comprises 16 residues. CDR3 in DNA: TGTGCCAGCAGCCCGTCGGGACTAGCGGACCAAGAGACCCAGTACTTC. Its translation: CASSPSGLADQETQYF.

This sequence joins TRBV20-1 and TRBJ2-7; the match to TRBD2 covers 10 bases. V lost 1 base and J lost 3; bases outside the gene matches: 9. CDR1 is DFQATT, CDR2 SNEGSKA, per germline (reference sequence). The CDR3 has 16 amino acids. The chain's CDR3 is CSARGLTSGVSYEQYF. CDR3 in DNA: TGCAGTGCTAGAGGGCTAACTAGCGGGGTTAGCTACGAGCAGTACTTC.

The genes are TRBV6-5 and TRBJ1-2; D call uncertain. The CDR3 loop spans 14 amino acids. Germline V gene data show CDR1 as MNHEY and CDR2 as SVGAGI. The germline V and J ends were trimmed by 1 base and 3 bases, with 9 bases remaining between them. Here the CDR3 reads CASSYYGGDYGYTF. The CDR3 DNA reads as TGTGCCAGCAGTTACTATGGCGGGGACTATGGCTACACCTTC.

This chain uses TRBV29-1 with TRBJ1-1, with no clear D. The CDR3 runs to 16 residues. CDR1 is SQVTM and CDR2 is ANQGSEA in the germline V gene. Trimming pared 6 bases from V and 0 bases from J, leaving 20 bases between. The chain's CDR3 is CSVLSALDMMNTEAFF. CDR3 DNA: TGCAGCGTATTGTCCGCGCTTGATATGATGAACACTGAAGCTTTCTTT.

The chain has TRBV6-5 and TRBJ2-7; no definite D call. CDR3 size: 13 residues. Germline V lookup: CDR1 MNHEY, CDR2 SVGAGI. Trimming cost V 2 bases and J 2 bases, with 7 bases left between them. CDR3 amino acids: CASSYGAAYEQYF. CDR3 DNA sequence: TGTGCCAGCAGTTACGGAGCCGCCTACGAGCAGTACTTC.

The rearrangement links TRBV9 to TRBJ2-1; 8 nucleotides agree with TRBD2. V lost 0 bases to trimming and J lost 0 bases; unmatched junction nucleotides: 14. Germline V lookup: CDR1 SGDLS, CDR2 YYNGEE. The CDR3 is 20 residues long. CDR3 region: CASSVEGKVAGLRSYNEQFF. CDR3 nucleotides: TGTGCCAGCAGCGTAGAGGGGAAGGTAGCGGGACTCCGCTCCTACAATGAGCAGTTCTTC.

The chain couples TRBV12-3 or TRBV12-4 to TRBJ2-3; the D is unclear. The CDR3 runs 14 residues. Trimming removed 1 base at V and 0 bases at J, with 5 bases between. The CDR3 loop reads CASSLETSTDTQYF. CDR3 coding DNA: TGTGCCAGCAGTTTAGAAACAAGCACAGATACGCAGTATTTT.

V usage is TRBV29-1 and J usage is TRBJ2-2; 12 bases are shared with TRBD2. Germline CDR1 SQVTM, CDR2 ANQGSEA. With 0 bases clipped from V and 3 bases from J, the junction kept 2 bases outside the gene matches. This CDR3 region has 16 residues. The CDR3 spells CSVEDGLAGYTGELFF. In nucleotides, the CDR3 is TGCAGCGTTGAAGACGGACTAGCGGGGTACACCGGGGAGCTGTTTTTT.

This chain joins TRBV7-2 and TRBJ2-7; 8 bases are a match to TRBD2. V shed 4 bases and J 3 bases; nucleotides not matched to a gene: 5. The CDR3 contains 14 residues. Germline values: CDR1 SGHTA, CDR2 FQGNSA. CDR3 residues: CASSSFSGNYEQYF. CDR3 sequence (DNA): TGTGCCAGCAGCTCGTTTAGCGGGAACTACGAGCAGTACTTC.

The chain is built from TRBV29-1 and TRBJ2-3, with TRBD2 as a possible D gene (5 bases). Germline V CDR1 and CDR2: SQVTM, ANQGSEA. The CDR3 loop spans 13 amino acids. Trimming pared 7 bases from V and 4 bases from J, leaving 15 bases between. CDR3 nucleotides: TGCAGCGGCTCCCGGGAAAGGGCAGATACGCAGTATTTT. Translated: CSGSRERADTQYF.

V and J are TRBV29-1 and TRBJ2-7, with D possibly being TRBD1 (5 bases). Trimming took 1 base from V and 5 from J, leaving 9 bases between them. CDR3 length: 12 amino acids. The germline gives CDR1 SQVTM, CDR2 ANQGSEA. In nucleotides, the CDR3 is TGCAGCGTTGAAGCAGGGTCCCACGAGCAGTACTTC. This sequence encodes CSVEAGSHEQYF.

The chain uses TRBV9 and TRBJ2-1; tentatively, D is TRBD2 (5 bases). With 0 bases removed from V and 4 bases from J, the gap between germline ends came to 11 bases. The CDR3 has 15 amino acids. Germline V gene lookup returns CDR1 SGDLS and CDR2 YYNGEE. CDR3: CASSVVSGIYNEQFF. The CDR3 DNA follows: TGTGCCAGCAGCGTAGTAAGCGGAATTTACAATGAGCAGTTCTTC.

The chain joins TRBV7-6 to TRBJ2-1, with 7 bases fitting TRBD2. V trimming: 3 bases; J trimming: 3 bases; junction bases outside the gene matches: 8. Germline CDR1 is SGHVS and CDR2 is FNYEAQ. The CDR3 sequence is 16 residues long. The CDR3 protein is CASSFERDLFYNEQFF. The CDR3 bases are TGTGCCAGCAGCTTCGAGCGGGACCTGTTCTACAATGAGCAGTTCTTC.